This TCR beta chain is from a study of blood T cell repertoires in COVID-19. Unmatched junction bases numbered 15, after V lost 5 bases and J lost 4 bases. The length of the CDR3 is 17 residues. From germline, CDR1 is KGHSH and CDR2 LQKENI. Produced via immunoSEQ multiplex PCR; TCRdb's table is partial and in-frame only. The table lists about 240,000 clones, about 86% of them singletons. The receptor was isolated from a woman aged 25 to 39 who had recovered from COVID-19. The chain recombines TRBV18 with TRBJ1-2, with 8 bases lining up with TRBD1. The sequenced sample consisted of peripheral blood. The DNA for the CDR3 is TGTGCCAGCTCATCCTCCGGCGGGACAGGAGCAACCTATGGCTACACCTTC. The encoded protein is CASSSSGGTGATYGYTF.